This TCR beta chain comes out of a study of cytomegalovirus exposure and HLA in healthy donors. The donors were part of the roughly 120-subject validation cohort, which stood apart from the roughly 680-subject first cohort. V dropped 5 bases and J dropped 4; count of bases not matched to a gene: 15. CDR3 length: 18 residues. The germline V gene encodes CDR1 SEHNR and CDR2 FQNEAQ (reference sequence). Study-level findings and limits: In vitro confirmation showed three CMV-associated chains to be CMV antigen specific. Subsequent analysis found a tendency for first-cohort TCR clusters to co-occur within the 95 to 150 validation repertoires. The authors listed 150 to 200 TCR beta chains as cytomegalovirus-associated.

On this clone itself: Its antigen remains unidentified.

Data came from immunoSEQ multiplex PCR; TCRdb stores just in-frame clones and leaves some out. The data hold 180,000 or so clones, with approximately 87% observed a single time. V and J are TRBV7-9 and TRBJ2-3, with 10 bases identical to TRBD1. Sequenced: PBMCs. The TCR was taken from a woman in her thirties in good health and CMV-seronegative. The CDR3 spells CASSTAQIRDRGSDTQYF. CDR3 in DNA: TGTGCCAGCAGCACCGCCCAGATCCGGGACAGGGGATCAGATACGCAGTATTTT.